Listed below are T cell receptor beta chains from one sample, sequenced in a study of high-grade serous ovarian cancer treatment subgroups. The protocol was immunoSEQ multiplex PCR, while the TCRdb copy is restricted to in-frame clones and leaves out a portion. The table has about 10,000 clones, 55% to 70% seen once. Sample: tumor tissue. Receptor source: a human donor with high-grade serous ovarian cancer. The CDR3 runs from the conserved cysteine through the conserved F or W. Fields, in order: V gene, D gene, clone size, J gene, CDR3 protein, CDR3 DNA. A D gene is named only where the DNA matches it firmly. Where a row states a size, it is once, few, many or the class of an expanded clone; other rows omit it.

v_call: TRBV7-8; d_call: -; clone_size: -; j_call: TRBJ1-5; cdr3_aa: CASSVQPNQPQHF; cdr3_nt: TGTGCCAGCAGCGTTCAGCCAAATCAGCCCCAGCATTTT
v_call: TRBV4-2; d_call: -; clone_size: few; j_call: TRBJ2-6; cdr3_aa: CASSPHIPSGANVLTF; cdr3_nt: TGTGCCAGCAGCCCGCACATCCCCTCTGGGGCCAACGTCCTGACTTTC
v_call: TRBV11-2; d_call: TRBD1; clone_size: once; j_call: TRBJ1-1; cdr3_aa: CASSFYDRGDEAFF; cdr3_nt: TGTGCCAGCAGCTTTTATGACAGGGGAGATGAAGCTTTCTTT
v_call: TRBV18; d_call: -; clone_size: -; j_call: TRBJ1-1; cdr3_aa: CASSARAGLEAFF; cdr3_nt: TGTGCCAGCTCAGCCCGGGCCGGCCTTGAAGCTTTCTTT
v_call: TRBV10-3; d_call: -; clone_size: few; j_call: TRBJ2-1; cdr3_aa: CAISEPNDEQFF; cdr3_nt: TGTGCCATCAGTGAACCAAACGATGAGCAGTTCTTC
v_call: TRBV7-9; d_call: -; clone_size: medium-sized; j_call: TRBJ1-4; cdr3_aa: CASSPRQTTNEKLFF; cdr3_nt: TGTGCCAGCAGCCCGCGACAGACAACTAATGAAAAACTGTTTTTT
v_call: TRBV9; d_call: TRBD1; clone_size: few; j_call: TRBJ1-1; cdr3_aa: CASSGGQASTEAFF; cdr3_nt: TGTGCCAGCAGCGGGGGACAGGCAAGCACTGAAGCTTTCTTT
v_call: TRBV28; d_call: -; clone_size: -; j_call: TRBJ1-5; cdr3_aa: CASSFYSGTQPQHF; cdr3_nt: TGTGCCAGCAGTTTCTACTCAGGGACCCAGCCCCAGCATTTT
v_call: TRBV4-3; d_call: -; clone_size: -; j_call: TRBJ2-1; cdr3_aa: CASSSKGGGEQFF; cdr3_nt: TGCGCCAGCAGCTCAAAGGGGGGGGGTGAGCAGTTCTTC
v_call: TRBV7-8; d_call: TRBD2; clone_size: -; j_call: TRBJ2-1; cdr3_aa: CASSSGGTSGYNEQFF; cdr3_nt: TGTGCCAGCAGCAGCGGAGGGACTAGCGGCTACAATGAGCAGTTCTTC
v_call: TRBV2; d_call: -; clone_size: -; j_call: TRBJ2-7; cdr3_aa: CASTDSISYEQYF; cdr3_nt: TGTGCCAGCACCGACTCGATCAGCTACGAGCAGTACTTC
v_call: TRBV6-5; d_call: TRBD1; clone_size: -; j_call: TRBJ1-5; cdr3_aa: CASSYGTGNQPQHF; cdr3_nt: TGTGCCAGCAGTTACGGGACAGGCAATCAGCCCCAGCATTTT
v_call: TRBV7-3; d_call: -; clone_size: medium-sized; j_call: TRBJ1-2; cdr3_aa: CASSSAGLSYTF; cdr3_nt: TGTGCCAGCAGCTCCGCAGGGTTGAGCTACACCTTC
v_call: TRBV27; d_call: -; clone_size: -; j_call: TRBJ2-7; cdr3_aa: CASSLGYEQYF; cdr3_nt: TGTGCCAGCAGTTTGGGGTACGAGCAGTACTTC
v_call: TRBV6-5; d_call: TRBD1; clone_size: -; j_call: TRBJ2-1; cdr3_aa: CASRGTGSINEQFF; cdr3_nt: TGTGCCAGCCGGGGGACAGGGTCTATTAATGAGCAGTTCTTC
v_call: TRBV7-2; d_call: -; clone_size: -; j_call: TRBJ2-7; cdr3_aa: CASSVTGSLYEQYF; cdr3_nt: TGTGCCAGCAGTGTAACAGGATCCTTATACGAGCAGTACTTC
v_call: TRBV7-9; d_call: -; clone_size: few; j_call: TRBJ1-1; cdr3_aa: CASSLGGPGFNTEAFF; cdr3_nt: TGTGCCAGCAGCTTAGGGGGGCCCGGATTCAACACTGAAGCTTTCTTT
v_call: TRBV10-2; d_call: TRBD1; clone_size: -; j_call: TRBJ1-2; cdr3_aa: CAGSEGTGPLYGYTF; cdr3_nt: TGCGCCGGCAGTGAAGGGACAGGACCCCTCTATGGCTACACCTTC
v_call: TRBV4-3; d_call: -; clone_size: once; j_call: TRBJ1-3; cdr3_aa: CASSPYRVGGNTIYF; cdr3_nt: TGCGCCAGCAGCCCCTACAGGGTGGGTGGAAACACCATATATTTT
v_call: TRBV7-6; d_call: -; clone_size: -; j_call: TRBJ2-7; cdr3_aa: CASSPDEITYEQYF; cdr3_nt: TGTGCCAGCAGCCCGGACGAGATAACCTACGAGCAGTACTTC
v_call: TRBV7-3; d_call: TRBD2; clone_size: -; j_call: TRBJ2-1; cdr3_aa: CASSLSGRASNEQFF; cdr3_nt: TGTGCCAGCAGCCTAAGCGGGAGGGCCTCCAATGAGCAGTTCTTC